Presented here are 18 T cell receptor beta chains from one specimen sequenced in a study of OX40 agonist ivuxolimab in advanced cancers. Using immunoSEQ multiplex PCR, the repertoire was profiled, and TCRdb retains in-frame clones only, with some absent. In the table there are tens of thousands of clones, around nine tenths of which are singletons. The source material was CD4+ or CD8+ T cells sorted from blood, sampled in a trial of the OX40 agonist ivuxolimab. Receptors were obtained from an adult with an advanced solid tumor such as melanoma, head and neck, liver or kidney cancer.

This chain joins TRBV28 and TRBJ2-3; D remains ambiguous. The CDR3 runs to 14 residues. The germline V gene encodes CDR1 MDHEN and CDR2 SYDVKM. V was pared by 7 bases and J by 8 bases, with 19 bases between. This CDR3 is CASTLEMGLGTQYF. The DNA for the CDR3 is TGTGCCAGCACCCTAGAAATGGGCTTGGGTACGCAGTATTTT. The variable domain in full, completed from reference TRBV28 and TRBJ2-3, reads DVKVTQSSRYLVKRTGEKVFLECVQDMDHENMFWYRQDPGLGLRLIYFSYDVKMKEKGDIPEGYSVSREKKERFSLILESASTNQTSMYLCASTLEMGLGTQYFGPGTRLTVL.

The chain joins TRBV15 to TRBJ1-5, with D unresolved. The CDR3 sequence is 14 residues long. CDR1 and CDR2 from the germline V gene are LNHNV and YYDKDF (reference sequence). V lost 5 bases, J lost 3 bases, and 11 bases lay in between. The CDR3 sequence: CATSRIANNQPQHF. CDR3 bases: TGTGCCACCAGCCGGATTGCCAACAATCAGCCCCAGCATTTT.

The chain carries TRBV28 and TRBJ1-2; 11 nucleotides agree with TRBD1. V lost 4 bases, J lost 5 bases, and 12 bases stayed unmatched. CDR3 length equals 17 residues. Germline values: CDR1 MDHEN, CDR2 SYDVKM. The chain's CDR3 is CASSYPRGTGGGYGYTF. CDR3 nucleotide sequence: TGTGCCAGCAGTTACCCCCGGGGGACAGGGGGTGGTTATGGCTACACCTTC.

The chain joins TRBV16 to TRBJ1-5; D perhaps matches TRBD1 (5 bases). The CDR3 has 14 amino acids. The germline gives CDR1 KGHSY, CDR2 FQNENV. The ends were cut back, 2 bases at V and 2 bases at J, with 7 bases in the middle. CDR3 DNA: TGTGCCAGCAGCCAAACCAGGGGCAATCAGCCCCAGCATTTT. Amino acid sequence: CASSQTRGNQPQHF.

V is TRBV5-1 and J is TRBJ2-5; 11 bases align to TRBD1. CDR1 SGHRS and CDR2 YFSETQ come from the germline V gene. V was pared by 2 bases and J by 7 bases, with 7 bases of the junction left unmatched. The CDR3 spans 15 residues. CDR3 nucleotides: TGCGCCAGCAGCTTTCGGACAGGGGGCGATACGACCCAGTACTTC. It specifies CASSFRTGGDTTQYF.

The chain employs TRBV19 and TRBJ1-2, with 8 positions matching TRBD1. Germline CDR1 is LNHDA and CDR2 is SQIVND (reference sequence). The CDR3 extends over 12 amino acids. Trimming cost V 5 bases and J 8 bases; bases outside gene matches: 4. CDR3 DNA sequence: TGTGCCAGTAGTGACAGGGGAGGAGGCTACACCTTC. This gives the protein CASSDRGGGYTF.

CDR3 coding DNA: TGTGCCAGCAGTCCTAGGGAGGAGGTGCGGCCCCAGCATTTT. Translating gives CASSPREEVRPQHF. The chain links TRBV7-2 to TRBJ1-5; D unclear. V lost 6 bases to trimming and J lost 9 bases, with 18 bases between them. Germline loops: CDR1 SGHTA, CDR2 FQGNSA. This CDR3 spans 14 amino acids.

This clone was observed once. V gene TRBV30 combines with J gene TRBJ2-7, with D tentatively TRBD1 (6 bases). The V and J ends lost 0 bases and 6 bases respectively, with 18 bases between them. CDR3 length equals 15 residues. The germline gives CDR1 GTSNPN, CDR2 SVGIG (reference sequence). CDR3 in amino acids: CAWSVLIGKGVEQYF. For the CDR3, the DNA is TGTGCCTGGAGTGTATTAATAGGGAAGGGGGTCGAGCAGTACTTC. Looking up the rest from reference TRBV30 and TRBJ2-7 gives the full variable domain: SQTIHQWPATLVQPVGSPLSLECTVEGTSNPNLYWYRQAAGRGLQLLFYSVGIGQISSEVPQNLSASRPQDRQFILSSKKLLLSDSGFYLCAWSVLIGKGVEQYFGPGTRLTVT.

CDR3 amino acids: CSSSGGTDTQYF. CDR3 in DNA: TGCAGCTCGAGCGGGGGCACAGATACGCAGTATTTT. This chain joins TRBV29-1 and TRBJ2-3; TRBD2 matches 7 bases. This CDR3 has 12 residues. V trimming: 8 bases; J trimming: 1 base; junction bases outside the gene matches: 3. Germline CDR1 is SQVTM and CDR2 is ANQGSEA.

For the CDR3, the DNA is TGCAGCGTTGAAACCGATTACACCATATATTTT. This gives the protein CSVETDYTIYF. This chain connects TRBV29-1 to TRBJ1-3; D uncertain. The germline CDR1 and CDR2 sequences are SQVTM and ANQGSEA. The CDR3 totals 11 residues. Trimming shortened V by 2 bases and J by 8 bases, and 7 bases separated the two germline ends.

This rearrangement joins TRBV4-3 to TRBJ2-3, with TRBD2 matching over 9 bases. The CDR3 runs to 17 residues. In germline, CDR1 is LGHNA, CDR2 YSLEER. Trimming removed 0 bases from V and 6 bases from J; junction bases left unmatched: 10. CDR3: CASSQEGLAGILDTQYF. The CDR3 DNA reads TGCGCCAGCAGCCAAGAAGGGCTAGCGGGGATATTGGATACGCAGTATTTT.

This chain joins TRBV6-1 and TRBJ1-2; the D gene is possibly TRBD1 (6 bases). CDR3 length equals 14 residues. CDR1 and CDR2 (germline): MNHNS, SASEGT. The V end was cut by 2 bases, the J end by 7 bases, with 14 bases between. The CDR3: CASSEYDRQAGYTF. CDR3 DNA: TGTGCCAGCAGTGAATACGACAGGCAAGCTGGCTACACCTTC.

This chain connects TRBV28 to TRBJ1-5, with D unclear. Germline CDR1 MDHEN, CDR2 SYDVKM. The CDR3 totals 14 residues. With 6 bases removed from V and 6 bases from J, the gap between germline ends came to 15 bases. The CDR3 DNA sequence: TGTGCCAGCAGGCCCAGTGTGGCCGGTCAGCCCCAGCATTTT. It encodes CASRPSVAGQPQHF.

This clone showed up just a few times. V gene TRBV28 combines with J gene TRBJ1-4; no reliable D call. With 5 bases removed from V and 6 bases from J, the gap between germline ends came to 13 bases. Per the germline V gene, CDR1 is MDHEN and CDR2 is SYDVKM. The CDR3 spans 14 residues. CDR3 sequence: CASSAPGWDEKLFF. DNA for the CDR3: TGTGCCAGCAGTGCCCCCGGTTGGGATGAAAAACTGTTTTTT.

The table lists this clone with a count of one. This chain connects TRBV10-2 to TRBJ1-2; D unresolved. V was trimmed by 4 bases and J by 6 bases, leaving 12 bases between them. This CDR3 has 13 amino acids. Germline CDR1 WSHSY, CDR2 SAAADI. For the CDR3, the DNA is TGCGCCAGCAGTGGGGAGAGGGATCATGGCTACACCTTC. This codes for CASSGERDHGYTF.

The V gene is TRBV6-1, the J gene TRBJ1-1, with no clear D. V gave up 1 base and J gave up 2 bases, with 8 bases separating them. This CDR3 is 14 amino acids long. Germline V gene lookup returns CDR1 MNHNS and CDR2 SASEGT. CDR3 nucleotide sequence: TGTGCCAGCAGTGAAGGGACGGGTAACACTGAAGCTTTCTTT. This sequence encodes CASSEGTGNTEAFF.

The CDR3 DNA follows: TGTGCCAGCACCACTGGGCCCACAGCTTTCTTT. Its protein product is CASTTGPTAFF. V gene TRBV5-5 combines with J gene TRBJ1-1; D call uncertain. From germline, CDR1 is SGHKS and CDR2 YYEKEE (reference sequence). This CDR3 contains 11 residues. Deletions cut 6 bases from V and 10 bases from J, with 13 bases between.

The rearrangement links TRBV11-3 to TRBJ2-5; D possibly corresponds to TRBD1 (5 bases). Per the germline V gene, CDR1 is SGHNT and CDR2 is YENEEA. Between the trimmed V and J ends, which lost 3 bases and 3 bases, there was a span of 8 bases. The CDR3 runs 13 residues. The CDR3 bases are TGTGCCAGCAGCTTTAAGGGGAAAGAGACCCAGTACTTC. Translated, it gives CASSFKGKETQYF.